What follows are 27 T cell receptor beta chains derived from one specimen sequenced in a study of shared clonotypes between healthy human individuals. Assay: immunoSEQ multiplex PCR; the TCRdb copy retains only in-frame clones and omits some. The repertoire holds more than 450,000 clones, with about four fifths as singletons. Material: PBMCs. The receptors were sampled from a woman between 40 and 55 years old in good health. Some clones in this sample may be carry-over from other donors' samples.

The chain combines TRBV18 with TRBJ2-7, with 8 positions matching TRBD1. The CDR3 runs 15 residues. V lost 6 bases and J lost 4; bases outside the gene matches: 11. Per germline, CDR1 KGHSH and CDR2 LQKENI. The CDR3: CASSLGQGRIYEQYF. The CDR3 DNA reads TGTGCCAGCTCCCTCGGACAGGGAAGAATTTACGAGCAGTACTTC.

The rearrangement joins TRBV7-9 to TRBJ1-1, with 9 bases that match TRBD1. Germline V gives CDR1 SEHNR, CDR2 FQNEAQ (reference sequence). CDR3 size: 13 residues. V was pared by 6 bases and J by 6 bases, with 5 bases of the junction left unmatched. The CDR3 region has the DNA TGTGCCAGCAGAGGTACAGGGGGCTCTGAAGCTTTCTTT. Its translation is CASRGTGGSEAFF.

The table lists this clone with a count of one. This chain joins TRBV18 and TRBJ2-1; no firm D call. CDR3 size: 14 residues. V was trimmed by 1 base and J by 12 bases, leaving 16 bases between them. Germline V CDR1 and CDR2: KGHSH, LQKENI. The CDR3 loop is CASSPLRPYMGQFF. CDR3 coding DNA: TGTGCCAGCTCACCACTTAGACCATATATGGGGCAGTTCTTC. The whole variable domain, filled in from reference TRBV18 and TRBJ2-1, reads NAGVMQNPRHLVRRRGQEARLRCSPMKGHSHVYWYRQLPEEGLKFMVYLQKENIIDESGMPKERFSAEFPKEGPSILRIQQVVRGDSAAYFCASSPLRPYMGQFFGPGTRLTVL.

Only a few counts were recorded for this clone. The gene calls are TRBV19 and TRBJ1-5; tentative D call: TRBD1 (6 bases). The V and J ends lost 4 bases and 4 bases respectively, with 20 bases between them. The CDR3 extends over 17 amino acids. The germline V gene encodes CDR1 LNHDA and CDR2 SQIVND (reference sequence). The CDR3 reads CASSKTTPRGANQPQHF. Here the CDR3 DNA reads TGTGCCAGTAGTAAGACGACCCCCCGGGGGGCTAATCAGCCCCAGCATTTT.

The J gene is TRBJ2-1, the V gene TRBV25-1; D may be TRBD2 (6 bases). V was clipped by 5 bases and J by 11 bases, with 13 bases between them. Germline assignment: CDR1 MGHDK and CDR2 SYGVNS. This CDR3 has 12 residues. CDR3 sequence reads: CASSPYRGKQFF. The CDR3 coding sequence is TGTGCCAGCAGTCCCTACCGGGGGAAGCAGTTCTTC.

This clone was recorded a few times. The V and J genes are TRBV27 and TRBJ2-7, with 9 bases matching TRBD1. The CDR3 has 18 residues. V dropped 0 bases and J dropped 7; count of bases not matched to a gene: 16. Germline loops: CDR1 MNHEY, CDR2 SMNVEV (reference sequence). As DNA, the CDR3 is TGTGCCAGCAGTTTATCGAATTTCCGTCACAGGGGGCTCGGGGAGCAGTACTTC. Its protein product is CASSLSNFRHRGLGEQYF.

The V call is TRBV6-6, the J call TRBJ2-7, with no clear D. The V gene's germline CDR1 is MNHNY and CDR2 SVGAGI (reference sequence). The CDR3 is 14 amino acids. The germline V and J ends were trimmed by 7 bases and 0 bases, with 13 bases remaining between them. The CDR3 DNA is TGTGCCAGCACGACATCCGACACCTCCTACGAGCAGTACTTC. It yields the protein CASTTSDTSYEQYF.

This clone was found a few times. The chain joins TRBV28 to TRBJ2-1; unclear D gene. The V and J ends lost 6 bases and 7 bases respectively, with 10 bases between them. Per germline, CDR1 MDHEN and CDR2 SYDVKM. The CDR3 length is 12 residues. CDR3: CASRTPMNEQFF. DNA of the CDR3: TGTGCCAGCAGAACCCCGATGAATGAGCAGTTCTTC.

The V and J genes are TRBV19 and TRBJ1-2; maybe TRBD1 (6 bases). Trimming pared 3 bases from V and 4 bases from J, leaving 15 bases between. The CDR3 runs to 15 residues. Germline V CDR1 and CDR2: LNHDA, SQIVND (reference sequence). CDR3 bases: TGTGCCAGTAGTATCAGGACAGCCGGCGGCTATGGCTACACCTTC. Translated, it gives CASSIRTAGGYGYTF. The full variable domain, with the rest looked up from reference TRBV19 and TRBJ1-2, is DGGITQSPKYLFRKEGQNVTLSCEQNLNHDAMYWYRQDPGQGLRLIYYSQIVNDFQKGDIAEGYSVSREKKESFPLTVTSAQKNPTAFYLCASSIRTAGGYGYTFGSGTRLTVV.

This clone appeared once. The chain couples TRBV11-2 to TRBJ1-5; D gene unclear. The V and J ends lost 4 bases and 4 bases respectively, with 5 bases between them. CDR3 length: 12 amino acids. Germline CDR1 SGHAT, CDR2 FQNNGV. The CDR3 sequence is CASSSPNQPQHF. The CDR3 DNA reads as TGTGCCAGCAGCTCCCCTAATCAGCCCCAGCATTTT.

This clone has a count of ten or more. The chain joins TRBV6-1 to TRBJ2-7, with TRBD2 matching over 10 bases. This CDR3 is built from 14 residues. Germline V gene lookup returns CDR1 MNHNS and CDR2 SASEGT. The V gene end was trimmed by 6 bases and the J gene end by 0 bases; junction bases not matched to a gene: 2. The CDR3 region has the DNA TGTGCCAGCAGGTGGACTAGCGGCTCCTACGAGCAGTACTTC. This sequence encodes CASRWTSGSYEQYF.

The chain employs TRBV14 and TRBJ2-2; 12 nucleotides agree with TRBD2. V gave up 4 bases and J gave up 5 bases; unmatched junction bases: 2. The germline CDR1 and CDR2 sequences are SGHDN and FVKESK. This CDR3 has 15 residues. The CDR3 here is CASSRGLAGTGELFF. CDR3 DNA sequence: TGTGCCAGCAGCCGGGGACTAGCGGGTACCGGGGAGCTGTTTTTT. Using reference TRBV14 and TRBJ2-2 for the parts outside the CDR3, the full variable domain is EAGVTQFPSHSVIEKGQTVTLRCDPISGHDNLYWYRRVMGKEIKFLLHFVKESKQDESGMPNNRFLAERTGGTYSTLKVQPAELEDSGVYFCASSRGLAGTGELFFGEGSRLTVL.

Of note for this clone: Distinct nucleotide sequences in the sample also encode this CDR3. This chain connects TRBV9 to TRBJ2-7, with D possibly TRBD1 on 6 matching bases. Trimming left V 1 base short and J 2 bases short, with 10 bases between. Germline lookup yields CDR1 SGDLS and CDR2 YYNGEE. CDR3 length: 14 amino acids. Here the CDR3 reads CASSVRAGAYEQYF. Written as DNA, the CDR3 is TGTGCCAGCAGCGTACGGGCAGGGGCCTACGAGCAGTACTTC. The full variable domain, rest sourced from reference TRBV9 and TRBJ2-7, is DSGVTQTPKHLITATGQRVTLRCSPRSGDLSVYWYQQSLDQGLQFLIQYYNGEERAKGNILERFSAQQFPDLHSELNLSSLELGDSALYFCASSVRAGAYEQYFGPGTRLTVT.

This chain links TRBV2 with TRBJ2-3; D gene ambiguous. The CDR3 totals 14 residues. V lost 4 bases and J 2 bases, leaving 10 bases between the germline ends. CDR1 and CDR2 (germline): SNHLY, FYNNEI. CDR3 protein: CASSASGSTDTQYF. CDR3 bases: TGTGCCAGCAGTGCATCCGGATCCACAGATACGCAGTATTTT.

The rearrangement uses TRBV28 and TRBJ2-2; D unclear. Trimming left V 8 bases short and J 5 bases short, with 12 bases between. Germline CDR1 reads MDHEN; CDR2 reads SYDVKM. The CDR3 is 13 residues long. CDR3 in amino acids: CASSRSRTGELFF. As DNA, the CDR3 is TGTGCCAGCTCCCGCAGTAGAACCGGGGAGCTGTTTTTT.

This clone was detected only once. The chain links TRBV7-2 to TRBJ2-5; 8 nucleotides agree with TRBD2. The CDR3 has 15 residues. The V gene end was trimmed by 5 bases and the J gene end by 4 bases; junction bases not matched to a gene: 9. CDR1 is SGHTA, CDR2 FQGNSA, per germline. The CDR3 loop reads CASSISGSGGETQYF. CDR3 DNA sequence: TGTGCCAGCAGCATAAGCGGGAGTGGGGGAGAGACCCAGTACTTC.

The chain combines TRBV19 with TRBJ2-7, with 9 bases that match TRBD2. Germline assignment: CDR1 LNHDA and CDR2 SQIVND (reference sequence). This CDR3 has 15 amino acids. The J segment lost 4 bases and the V segment lost 9 bases, leaving 13 bases of the junction unmatched. This CDR3 reads CASHGDSGRCYEQYF. Here the CDR3 DNA reads TGTGCCAGCCACGGGGATAGCGGGAGATGTTACGAGCAGTACTTC.

The CDR3 region has the DNA TGCGCCAGCAGCGTTACGTGGGACAGCCGCACAGATACGCAGTATTTT. This codes for CASSVTWDSRTDTQYF. The V and J genes are TRBV5-1 and TRBJ2-3; 7 bases match TRBD1. CDR3 size: 16 residues. V shed 4 bases and J 1 base; nucleotides not matched to a gene: 9. Germline V gene lookup returns CDR1 SGHRS and CDR2 YFSETQ.

The rearrangement joins TRBV6-5 to TRBJ2-3, with 9 bases matching TRBD2. This CDR3 contains 15 residues. Germline CDR1 is MNHEY and CDR2 is SVGAGI. J was trimmed by 9 bases and V by 2 bases; bases with no gene match: 9. The CDR3 nucleotides are TGTGCCAGCAGTTACGGTCGCGGGAGGGCCCTCACGCAGTATTTT. Encoded protein: CASSYGRGRALTQYF.

The CDR3 bases are TGTGCCAGCAGCCGGAGCGGGACGGAGCAGTACTTC. Translation gives CASSRSGTEQYF. The gene calls are TRBV7-9 and TRBJ2-7, with TRBD2 matching 7 bases. The germline V gene has CDR1 SEHNR and CDR2 FQNEAQ (reference sequence). The CDR3 length is 12 residues. J was trimmed by 7 bases and V by 5 bases; bases with no gene match: 5.

The chain links TRBV30 to TRBJ2-1; 8 bases align to TRBD1. Germline lookup yields CDR1 GTSNPN and CDR2 SVGIG (reference sequence). Losses at the gene ends were 2 bases for V and 9 bases for J; bases not matched to a gene: 9. The CDR3 has 14 amino acids. The CDR3 loop reads CAWSWQGALGEQFF. CDR3 sequence (DNA): TGTGCCTGGAGTTGGCAGGGGGCGTTAGGTGAGCAGTTCTTC. Variable domain in full (rest from reference TRBV30 and TRBJ2-1): SQTIHQWPATLVQPVGSPLSLECTVEGTSNPNLYWYRQAAGRGLQLLFYSVGIGQISSEVPQNLSASRPQDRQFILSSKKLLLSDSGFYLCAWSWQGALGEQFFGPGTRLTVL.

The J gene is TRBJ2-1, the V gene TRBV6-4; the match to TRBD1 covers 7 bases. The length of the CDR3 is 15 residues. V was clipped by 3 bases and J by 1 base; unmatched bases: 3. From germline, CDR1 is MRHNA and CDR2 SNTAGT. CDR3 sequence reads: CASSEATGSYNEQFF. In DNA form, the CDR3 reads TGTGCCAGCAGTGAAGCGACAGGGTCCTACAATGAGCAGTTCTTC.

The rearrangement links TRBV6-1 to TRBJ2-3; D remains unclear. Germline-derived CDR1 and CDR2 are MNHNS and SASEGT. Trimming removed 7 bases from V and 6 bases from J, with 20 bases in between. CDR3 length: 15 residues. This CDR3 reads CASTLGTETGDTQYF. Written as DNA, the CDR3 is TGTGCCAGCACCCTAGGTACCGAAACCGGGGATACGCAGTATTTT.

J is TRBJ2-7 and V is TRBV6-5; tentative D call: TRBD2 (6 bases). The CDR3 has 11 residues. Germline CDR1 MNHEY, CDR2 SVGAGI. V lost 6 bases and J 9 bases, leaving 12 bases between the germline ends. The CDR3 loop is CASSSHGGQYF. The CDR3 DNA follows: TGTGCCAGCAGCTCCCACGGGGGGCAGTACTTC.

In this sample, this clone turned up a few times. The CDR3 spells CASSAGQGGRNTIYF. The CDR3 DNA reads TGTGCCAGCAGCGCGGGACAGGGTGGCAGAAACACCATATATTTT. This chain uses TRBV5-4 with TRBJ1-3; 9 nucleotides align to TRBD1. CDR3 length equals 15 residues. V lost 4 bases, J lost 5 bases, and 7 bases stayed unmatched. Germline V gene sequence: CDR1 SGHNT, CDR2 YYREEE (reference sequence).

In the case of this clone: Other DNA sequences of this sample code for an identical CDR3. The chain is built from TRBV28 and TRBJ1-5; D gene unclear. Germline values: CDR1 MDHEN, CDR2 SYDVKM. The CDR3 has 13 amino acids. The ends were cut back, 6 bases at V and 0 bases at J, with 6 bases in the middle. Written as DNA, the CDR3 is TGTGCCAGCAGAGACTATAGCAATCAGCCCCAGCATTTT. As protein: CASRDYSNQPQHF.

The rearrangement joins TRBV19 to TRBJ1-1; TRBD1 is a possible D gene (6 bases). Trimming cost V 3 bases and J 7 bases, with 15 bases left between them. Germline assignment: CDR1 LNHDA and CDR2 SQIVND (reference sequence). CDR3 length: 14 residues. CDR3 amino acids: CASSITDSSLEAFF. The DNA of the CDR3 is TGTGCCAGTAGTATCACGGACAGTAGTCTTGAAGCTTTCTTT.